The 29 T cell receptor beta chains below come from one sample, sequenced in a study of T cells in tuberculosis. Sequencing used immunoSEQ multiplex PCR; TCRdb keeps in-frame clones, though not all of them. The table has roughly 59,000 clones, 81% seen once. Thawed, overnight-rested PBMC were stained with GMM-loaded CD1B tetramer, viability dye and anti-CD3, then sorted. The lipid loaded on the CD1B tetramers was C32 glucose monomycolate from Rhodococcus equi. The specimen sequenced was CD1b-GMM tetramer-negative cells sorted from PBMCs. These receptors came from an adult woman with latent tuberculosis.

The chain carries TRBV27 and TRBJ2-3, with D possibly matching TRBD1 (7 bases). V was trimmed by 5 bases and J by 0 bases, leaving 21 bases between them. Germline V CDR1 and CDR2: MNHEY, SMNVEV (reference sequence). The CDR3 spans 18 residues. Here the CDR3 reads CASSPYPPTGTSTDTQYF. CDR3 coding DNA: TGTGCCAGCAGTCCATATCCCCCGACAGGGACTAGCACAGATACGCAGTATTTT.

This chain links TRBV7-3 with TRBJ2-7; TRBD1 agrees at 10 bases. J lost 6 bases, V lost 5 bases, and 7 bases had no gene match. There are 14 residues in the CDR3. Germline V gene lookup returns CDR1 SGHTA and CDR2 FQGTGA. The DNA for the CDR3 is TGTGCCAGCAGCCCCCCCGGGACAGGGGCCGAGCAGTACTTC. Translating it yields CASSPPGTGAEQYF. Variable domain in full (rest from reference TRBV7-3 and TRBJ2-7): GAGVSQTPSNKVTEKGKYVELRCDPISGHTALYWYRQSLGQGPEFLIYFQGTGAADDSGLPNDRFFAVRPEGSVSTLKIQRTERGDSAVYLCASSPPGTGAEQYFGPGTRLTVT.

The chain combines TRBV19 with TRBJ1-1, with D possibly TRBD1 on 6 matching bases. Trimming took off 6 bases at V and 4 bases at J, with 18 bases between the two ends. Germline values: CDR1 LNHDA, CDR2 SQIVND (reference sequence). CDR3 length equals 15 residues. The CDR3 nucleotides are TGTGCCAGTAGAAGACTTGGGGGGGCGAGCACTGAAGCTTTCTTT. Encoded protein: CASRRLGGASTEAFF. Drawing the rest from reference TRBV19 and TRBJ1-1, the complete variable domain is DGGITQSPKYLFRKEGQNVTLSCEQNLNHDAMYWYRQDPGQGLRLIYYSQIVNDFQKGDIAEGYSVSREKKESFPLTVTSAQKNPTAFYLCASRRLGGASTEAFFGQGTRLTVV.

There are a few counts of this clone. The chain links TRBV4-2 to TRBJ2-1; 10 bases are shared with TRBD2. The CDR3 is made up of 15 amino acids. Germline CDR1 LGHNA, CDR2 YNFKEQ. With 4 bases clipped from V and 13 bases from J, the junction kept 13 bases outside the gene matches. The CDR3 coding sequence is TGTGCCAGCAGCCCAGCCGAATTAGCGGGAGGAACTCAGTTCTTC. Encoded protein: CASSPAELAGGTQFF.

The chain uses TRBV2 and TRBJ1-2, with no clear D. Germline-derived CDR1 and CDR2 are SNHLY and FYNNEI. The ends were cut back, 3 bases at V and 0 bases at J, with 8 bases in the middle. The CDR3 sequence is 14 residues long. The CDR3 protein is CASSDKTTNYGYTF. In DNA, the CDR3 is TGTGCCAGCAGTGATAAGACAACTAACTATGGCTACACCTTC.

The chain links TRBV14 to TRBJ2-3, with 11 nucleotides matching TRBD2. CDR1 SGHDN and CDR2 FVKESK come from the germline V gene. This CDR3 region has 16 residues. The ends lost 6 bases at V and 6 bases at J; junction bases unmatched: 11. The CDR3 nucleotides read TGTGCCAGCAGTTTCATAGCGGGAGGGACGCGGGATACGCAGTATTTT. Protein: CASSFIAGGTRDTQYF.

The V call is TRBV19, the J call TRBJ2-3; TRBD1 agrees at 9 bases. Germline values: CDR1 LNHDA, CDR2 SQIVND (reference sequence). After removal of 5 bases from V and 4 bases from J, the junction contained 7 bases not matched to a gene. This CDR3 comprises 15 residues. The CDR3 loop reads CASSEQGARSDTQYF. CDR3 sequence (DNA): TGTGCCAGTAGTGAACAGGGGGCAAGGTCAGATACGCAGTATTTT. The variable domain in full, completed from reference TRBV19 and TRBJ2-3, reads DGGITQSPKYLFRKEGQNVTLSCEQNLNHDAMYWYRQDPGQGLRLIYYSQIVNDFQKGDIAEGYSVSREKKESFPLTVTSAQKNPTAFYLCASSEQGARSDTQYFGPGTRLTVL.

A single count supports this clone. The genes are TRBV6-1 and TRBJ2-3, with 12 bases aligning to TRBD1. CDR1 is MNHNS and CDR2 is SASEGT in the germline V gene. The trim removed 1 base at V and 9 bases at J, leaving 2 bases unmatched. CDR3 size: 14 residues. CDR3 loop: CASSEGGQGATQYF. The CDR3 nucleotides read TGTGCCAGCAGTGAAGGGGGACAGGGGGCGACGCAGTATTTT.

The chain recombines TRBV11-2 with TRBJ2-3, with 10 bases aligning to TRBD2. Germline CDR1 is SGHAT and CDR2 is FQNNGV. This CDR3 spans 15 amino acids. The J segment lost 4 bases and the V segment lost 4 bases, leaving 5 bases of the junction unmatched. The CDR3: CASSSIAGGPDTQYF. The CDR3 nucleotides are TGTGCCAGCAGCTCCATAGCGGGAGGCCCAGATACGCAGTATTTT.

The V gene is TRBV12-5, the J gene TRBJ1-5; 7 bases match TRBD1. The CDR3 sequence is 14 residues long. Unmatched junction bases numbered 5, after V lost 8 bases and J lost 1 base. Germline V gene lookup returns CDR1 LGHNT and CDR2 FRNRAP. The CDR3 here is CASRVGQSNQPQHF. As DNA, the CDR3 is TGTGCTAGTAGAGTGGGACAGAGCAATCAGCCCCAGCATTTT.

The CDR3 protein is CASSSLDRGYGYTF. The CDR3 nucleotides read TGTGCCAGCAGCTCCCTGGACAGGGGATATGGCTACACCTTC. This rearrangement joins TRBV11-1 to TRBJ1-2, with 9 bases that match TRBD1. CDR3 length: 14 residues. V lost 4 bases and J lost 5; bases outside the gene matches: 5. CDR1 is SGHAT, CDR2 FQDESV, per germline (reference sequence). The complete variable domain, with remaining parts taken from reference TRBV11-1 and TRBJ1-2, reads EAEVAQSPRYKITEKSQAVAFWCDPISGHATLYWYRQILGQGPELLVQFQDESVVDDSQLPKDRFSAERLKGVDSTLKIQPAELGDSAMYLCASSSLDRGYGYTFGSGTRLTVV.

The J gene is TRBJ2-1, the V gene TRBV6-6; possible D gene TRBD2, 5 bases. V gave up 7 bases and J gave up 4 bases, with 11 bases separating them. CDR3 size: 13 residues. The germline V gene encodes CDR1 MNHNY and CDR2 SVGAGI (reference sequence). For the CDR3, the DNA is TGTGCCAGCAAGAGCGGTGGTTACAATGAGCAGTTCTTC. This codes for CASKSGGYNEQFF.

This sequence joins TRBV28 and TRBJ2-1, with 9 bases matching TRBD2. The J segment lost 4 bases and the V segment lost 8 bases, leaving 9 bases of the junction unmatched. Germline V gene sequence: CDR1 MDHEN, CDR2 SYDVKM. This CDR3 region has 15 residues. Written as DNA, the CDR3 is TGTGCCAGCCAAGGCGGGGGGGGACGATACAATGAGCAGTTCTTC. Amino acid sequence: CASQGGGGRYNEQFF.

This clone was counted a single time. The CDR3 nucleotides are TGTGCCAGCAGTGCTACCTTACAAGAGACCCAGTACTTC. Its protein product is CASSATLQETQYF. J is TRBJ2-5 and V is TRBV6-1; D is unclear. This CDR3 contains 13 residues. In germline, CDR1 is MNHNS, CDR2 SASEGT. Deletions cut 4 bases from V and 2 bases from J, with 8 bases between.

V is TRBV10-2 and J is TRBJ2-7; D possibly corresponds to TRBD2 (5 bases). There are 12 residues in the CDR3. V was clipped by 6 bases and J by 7 bases, with 13 bases between them. CDR1 is WSHSY, CDR2 SAAADI, per germline. The CDR3 DNA reads as TGCGCCAGCAGAGTGGGAGCCTTTGAGCAGTACTTC. It yields the protein CASRVGAFEQYF.

The chain is built from TRBV5-5 and TRBJ2-7; tentatively, D is TRBD1 (5 bases). Germline CDR1 and CDR2: SGHKS and YYEKEE (reference sequence). V was pared by 1 base and J by 0 bases, with 8 bases between. CDR3 length equals 14 residues. CDR3 residues: CASSLTGDSYEQYF. CDR3 nucleotides: TGTGCCAGCAGCTTGACAGGAGACTCCTACGAGCAGTACTTC.

The V and J genes are TRBV5-8 and TRBJ1-2, with 8 bases matching TRBD1. Trimming cost V 3 bases and J 0 bases; bases outside gene matches: 7. Looked up from germline, CDR1 is SGHTS and CDR2 is YDEGEE. The CDR3 spans 16 residues. This CDR3 reads CASSSPGQATNYGYTF. CDR3 nucleotide sequence: TGTGCCAGCAGCTCTCCGGGACAGGCCACTAACTATGGCTACACCTTC.

The rearrangement uses TRBV6-5 and TRBJ2-7; a weak D match, TRBD2 (6 bases). Germline CDR1 is MNHEY and CDR2 is SVGAGI. The CDR3 loop spans 14 amino acids. Trimming removed 4 bases at V and 3 bases at J, with 13 bases between. CDR3 amino acids: CASSSRGTFYEQYF. The CDR3 DNA is TGTGCCAGCAGTTCTCGGGGGACCTTCTACGAGCAGTACTTC.

V gene TRBV7-9 combines with J gene TRBJ2-1; D is uncertain. V was clipped by 5 bases and J by 4 bases, with 21 bases between them. This CDR3 is built from 17 residues. CDR1 and CDR2 from the germline V gene are SEHNR and FQNEAQ (reference sequence). The DNA of the CDR3 is TGTGCCAGCAGCCCCCCTTGGAGTGAGGTTATATACAATGAGCAGTTCTTC. The encoded protein is CASSPPWSEVIYNEQFF.

This clone was seen once. The chain carries TRBV9 and TRBJ2-3; D call uncertain. Germline V CDR1 and CDR2: SGDLS, YYNGEE. CDR3 length: 12 residues. V was clipped by 3 bases and J by 4 bases, with 6 bases between them. CDR3 nucleotide sequence: TGTGCCAGCAGCGCCGACTCAGATACGCAGTATTTT. Translating it yields CASSADSDTQYF.

V usage is TRBV19 and J usage is TRBJ1-1; D ambiguous. CDR1 and CDR2 (germline): LNHDA, SQIVND (reference sequence). Trimming took 2 bases from V and 2 from J, leaving 6 bases between them. The CDR3 is made up of 13 amino acids. CDR3 sequence: CASSILRNTEAFF. CDR3 nucleotide sequence: TGTGCCAGTAGTATACTCAGAAACACTGAAGCTTTCTTT.

J is TRBJ2-1 and V is TRBV18; TRBD2 aligns across 9 bases. The CDR3 runs 13 residues. With V trimmed by 3 bases and J by 7 bases, 1 base remained unmatched. The germline gives CDR1 KGHSH, CDR2 LQKENI. The DNA of the CDR3 is TGTGCCAGCTCACCCGCGGGGGGGAATGAGCAGTTCTTC. As protein: CASSPAGGNEQFF.

The DNA for the CDR3 is TGTGCCAGCAGGAAAGGACCGGGAAACACTGAAGCTTTCTTT. Protein: CASRKGPGNTEAFF. The chain is built from TRBV28 and TRBJ1-1; D is uncertain. The V end was cut by 6 bases, the J end by 2 bases, with 13 bases between. CDR3 length equals 14 residues. Germline CDR1 and CDR2: MDHEN and SYDVKM.

This chain joins TRBV30 and TRBJ2-1; D might be TRBD2 (6 bases). Trimming took 5 bases from V and 6 from J, leaving 11 bases between them. This CDR3 has 12 amino acids. The germline CDR1 and CDR2 sequences are GTSNPN and SVGIG (reference sequence). CDR3 amino acids: CAWGGLLNEQFF. The CDR3 DNA sequence: TGTGCCTGGGGGGGACTTCTCAATGAGCAGTTCTTC.

Comments on this clone: Other DNA sequences in this specimen translate into the identical CDR3. The chain combines TRBV29-1 with TRBJ2-1; 8 bases line up with TRBD2. The CDR3 length is 17 residues. CDR1 and CDR2 (germline): SQVTM, ANQGSEA. V shed 6 bases, J shed 4 bases, and the junction held 17 bases outside the gene matches. CDR3 DNA sequence: TGCAGCGTAGCTGGGGTAGCGGGAATCAATTTATACAATGAGCAGTTCTTC. Amino acid sequence: CSVAGVAGINLYNEQFF.

This clone is a singleton in its sample. The DNA for the CDR3 is TGCGCCAGCAGCGGGACAGGGGCGACCCAGTACTTC. Translation gives CASSGTGATQYF. This chain connects TRBV5-1 to TRBJ2-5; 10 positions match TRBD1. The CDR3 is made up of 12 amino acids. J gave up 7 bases and V 4 bases, and 1 base lay outside the gene matches. Germline V gene lookup returns CDR1 SGHRS and CDR2 YFSETQ. Combining the CDR3 with reference TRBV5-1 and TRBJ2-5 gives the whole variable domain KAGVTQTPRYLIKTRGQQVTLSCSPISGHRSVSWYQQTPGQGLQFLFEYFSETQRNKGNFPGRFSGRQFSNSRSEMNVSTLELGDSALYLCASSGTGATQYFGPGTRLLVL.

This clone was observed a handful of times. The gene calls are TRBV28 and TRBJ2-2; 12 nucleotides align to TRBD1. The trim removed 5 bases at V and 6 bases at J, leaving 7 bases unmatched. Germline values: CDR1 MDHEN, CDR2 SYDVKM. CDR3 length: 16 amino acids. This CDR3 is CASSPTGQGASGELFF. DNA of the CDR3: TGTGCCAGCAGTCCCACGGGACAGGGGGCCTCCGGGGAGCTGTTTTTT.

The chain couples TRBV6-4 to TRBJ1-1, with 9 bases that match TRBD1. CDR1 MRHNA and CDR2 SNTAGT come from the germline V gene. This CDR3 region has 16 residues. J lost 0 bases, V lost 9 bases, and 11 bases had no gene match. The CDR3 coding sequence is TGTGCCAGGCCCCCGGGACAGGGTATCATGAACACTGAAGCTTTCTTT. This translates into CARPPGQGIMNTEAFF.

V gene TRBV9 combines with J gene TRBJ2-7, with D perhaps TRBD2 (6 bases). V lost 0 bases, J lost 7 bases, and 23 bases lay in between. Germline values: CDR1 SGDLS, CDR2 YYNGEE. This CDR3 has 17 residues. For the CDR3, the DNA is TGTGCCAGCAGCGTAGGGGATGCGGGAAGGTCCCTGGAGGAGCAGTACTTC. Protein sequence: CASSVGDAGRSLEEQYF.